A single sample is the source of the 32 T cell receptor beta chains below, sequenced in a study of T-cell memory formation after mild COVID-19. TCRdb re-called the 5' RACE reads with MiXCR, one entry per CDR3 protein. The sample holds a few hundred thousand distinct CDR3 sequences, 8.2% seen once. The sample comprised PBMCs or a T cell subset sorted from them (not recorded which). These receptors all come from a man between 18 and 35 years old who had mild COVID-19 (a few samples of this study predate the infection). Cell type and time point are not known.

This clonotype was seen many times. Here the CDR3 reads CASSGGGASTDTQYF. As DNA, the CDR3 is TGTGCCAGCAGTGGCGGGGGGGCCAGCACAGATACGCAGTATTTT. This chain joins TRBV6-4 and TRBJ2-3; 9 bases fit TRBD2. The CDR3 runs 15 residues. Germline V lookup: CDR1 MRHNA, CDR2 SNTAGT. With V trimmed by 4 bases and J by 0 bases, 2 bases remained unmatched.

The chain uses TRBV29-1 and TRBJ2-2, with D perhaps TRBD2 (5 bases). The ends were cut back, 7 bases at V and 6 bases at J, with 15 bases in the middle. CDR3 length: 13 amino acids. CDR1 is SQVTM, CDR2 ANQGSEA, per germline. The CDR3 DNA sequence: TGCAGCGCCGACGGTACCGGGGCCGGGGAGCTGTTTTTT. Its translation is CSADGTGAGELFF.

The table lists this clonotype with a few counts. The chain combines TRBV7-9 with TRBJ1-1; 8 nucleotides agree with TRBD1. Germline V gives CDR1 SEHNR, CDR2 FQNEAQ (reference sequence). The CDR3 runs to 12 residues. V was clipped by 1 base and J by 10 bases; unmatched bases: 2. This chain's CDR3 is CASSLDGTGAFF. The CDR3 DNA reads TGTGCCAGCAGCTTAGACGGGACAGGAGCTTTCTTT.

This clonotype was observed a handful of times. The chain joins TRBV19 to TRBJ1-5; no clear D gene. CDR3 size: 14 residues. The V gene lost 2 bases and the J gene lost 0 bases, with 5 bases spanning the gap. CDR1 is LNHDA, CDR2 SQIVND, per germline (reference sequence). The CDR3 is CASSIYSSNQPQHF. The CDR3 nucleotides are TGTGCCAGTAGTATATACAGTAGCAATCAGCCCCAGCATTTT.

This rearrangement joins TRBV7-2 to TRBJ2-7; 7 bases align to TRBD1. The V segment lost 5 bases and the J segment 8 bases; nucleotides outside the gene matches: 9. The CDR3 consists of 13 residues. From germline, CDR1 is SGHTA and CDR2 FQGNSA. The DNA of the CDR3 is TGTGCCAGCAGCCCAGGGGACAGTCGGAAGCAGTACGTC. Residues: CASSPGDSRKQYV.

This clonotype was detected only a few times. The chain recombines TRBV20-1 with TRBJ1-5; 8 nucleotides agree with TRBD1. The CDR3 sequence is 15 residues long. The V gene end was trimmed by 2 bases and the J gene end by 5 bases; junction bases not matched to a gene: 8. Germline V gene lookup returns CDR1 DFQATT and CDR2 SNEGSKA (reference sequence). The CDR3 loop reads CSARWRGTGHQPQHF. CDR3 bases: TGCAGTGCTAGATGGCGGGGGACAGGACATCAGCCCCAGCATTTT.

This clonotype was seen a few times. The chain combines TRBV7-2 with TRBJ1-4; 7 bases match TRBD1. Germline V gene sequence: CDR1 SGHTA, CDR2 FQGNSA. V lost 3 bases and J lost 5; bases outside the gene matches: 3. The CDR3 spans 14 residues. The CDR3 region has the DNA TGTGCCAGCAGCTTCCAGGGGGGGAATGAAAAACTGTTTTTT. Its protein is CASSFQGGNEKLFF. Combining the CDR3 with reference TRBV7-2 and TRBJ1-4 gives the whole variable domain GAGVSQSPSNKVTEKGKDVELRCDPISGHTALYWYRQSLGQGLEFLIYFQGNSAPDKSGLPSDRFSAERTGGSVSTLTIQRTQQEDSAVYLCASSFQGGNEKLFFGSGTQLSVL.

This clonotype was observed at least ten times. The chain couples TRBV12-3 or TRBV12-4 to TRBJ2-5, with D possibly TRBD2 on 5 matching bases. The CDR3 contains 14 residues. V was trimmed by 2 bases and J by 2 bases, leaving 9 bases between them. CDR3 sequence: CASSLRDRQETQYF. The CDR3 region has the DNA TGTGCCAGCAGTTTACGGGATAGACAAGAGACCCAGTACTTC.

This sequence joins TRBV12-3 or TRBV12-4 and TRBJ1-2; D might be TRBD1 (6 bases). The CDR3 runs 13 residues. The V end was cut by 8 bases, the J end by 4 bases, with 14 bases between. The CDR3 DNA reads as TGTGCCAGCCAAAAACAGGGTGGCTATGGCTACACCTTC. Residues: CASQKQGGYGYTF.

The chain carries TRBV20-1 and TRBJ2-1; unclear D gene. Between the trimmed V and J ends, which lost 4 bases and 2 bases, there was a span of 9 bases. This CDR3 region has 13 residues. Per germline, CDR1 DFQATT and CDR2 SNEGSKA (reference sequence). CDR3 DNA sequence: TGCAGTGCTACTGCCGCTGCCTACAATGAGCAGTTCTTC. This sequence encodes CSATAAAYNEQFF.

In its sample, this clonotype was seen a few times. The chain has TRBV29-1 and TRBJ2-7; 9 positions agree with TRBD2. The trim removed 7 bases at V and 7 bases at J, leaving 11 bases unmatched. Germline CDR1 and CDR2: SQVTM and ANQGSEA. The CDR3 length is 13 residues. As DNA, the CDR3 is TGCAGCGCGGGAGGGCTAGCGGGGAGGGAGCAGTACTTC. Its protein product is CSAGGLAGREQYF.

The rearrangement joins TRBV7-2 to TRBJ1-6; tentative D call: TRBD1 (6 bases). Germline lookup yields CDR1 SGHTA and CDR2 FQGNSA. The CDR3 length is 15 residues. Deletions cut 3 bases from V and 4 bases from J, with 10 bases between. This CDR3 is CASSFGGGYNSPLHF. The DNA of the CDR3 is TGTGCCAGCAGCTTCGGGGGCGGATATAATTCACCCCTCCACTTT.

The rearrangement uses TRBV18 and TRBJ1-2, with D perhaps matching TRBD1 (6 bases). Trimming pared 2 bases from V and 4 bases from J, leaving 14 bases between. This CDR3 is built from 15 residues. Looked up from germline, CDR1 is KGHSH and CDR2 is LQKENI. The DNA of the CDR3 is TGTGCCAGCTCACCAGGAACGGGGGCGGGCTATGGCTACACCTTC. This encodes CASSPGTGAGYGYTF.

J is TRBJ2-1 and V is TRBV12-3 or TRBV12-4; 8 bases agree with TRBD1. The CDR3 has 13 residues. J lost 9 bases, V lost 5 bases, and 6 bases had no gene match. CDR3 protein: CASSLQGGSEQFF. The CDR3 region has the DNA TGTGCCAGCAGTCTACAGGGGGGTAGTGAGCAGTTCTTC.

In its sample, this clonotype was seen a few times. This chain uses TRBV7-2 with TRBJ2-5, with TRBD1 as a possible D gene (5 bases). V dropped 3 bases and J dropped 3 bases, with 14 bases sitting between them. The CDR3 covers 15 residues. Germline CDR1 and CDR2: SGHTA and FQGNSA. CDR3 sequence reads: CASSFQGSVEETQYF. The CDR3 DNA is TGTGCCAGCAGCTTTCAGGGCAGCGTCGAAGAGACCCAGTACTTC.

In its sample, this clonotype was seen a few times. The CDR3 sequence is CATSDLARDRIFYEQYV. The CDR3 region has the DNA TGTGCCACCAGTGACTTGGCCCGGGACCGAATTTTCTACGAGCAGTACGTC. J is TRBJ2-7 and V is TRBV24-1; D could derive from TRBD1 or TRBD2 (5 bases each). CDR1 and CDR2 (germline): KGHDR, SFDVKD. CDR3 length equals 17 residues. Trimming left V 4 bases short and J 3 bases short, with 21 bases between.

In this sample, this clonotype turned up many times. This sequence joins TRBV12-3 or TRBV12-4 and TRBJ2-5, with D unclear. The V end was cut by 5 bases, the J end by 8 bases, with 6 bases between. CDR3 length equals 10 residues. CDR3 sequence (DNA): TGTGCCAGCAGTAAGGAAACCCAGTACTTC. This encodes CASSKETQYF.

The J gene is TRBJ2-2, the V gene TRBV19; D may be TRBD1 (6 bases). The CDR3 loop spans 15 amino acids. The V gene lost 4 bases and the J gene lost 4 bases, with 13 bases spanning the gap. CDR1 is LNHDA, CDR2 SQIVND, per germline (reference sequence). CDR3 in amino acids: CASSTVGAVTGELFF. CDR3 DNA sequence: TGTGCCAGTAGTACCGTGGGGGCGGTCACCGGGGAGCTGTTTTTT.

This chain links TRBV7-9 with TRBJ2-2; the D is unclear. CDR1 SEHNR and CDR2 FQNEAQ come from the germline V gene (reference sequence). This CDR3 spans 15 amino acids. V gave up 4 bases and J gave up 1 base, with 10 bases separating them. CDR3 DNA: TGTGCCAGCAGCTCCTGGACCCAGAACACCGGGGAGCTGTTTTTT. It is translated as CASSSWTQNTGELFF.

This clonotype has a count of ten or more. V usage is TRBV5-1 and J usage is TRBJ2-3, with D perhaps matching TRBD1 or TRBD2 (5 bases each). The CDR3 extends over 14 amino acids. V was shortened by 1 base and J by 2 bases, with 8 bases between the two germline ends. Germline V gene lookup returns CDR1 SGHRS and CDR2 YFSETQ. The CDR3 here is CASSLFGATDTQYF. The DNA of the CDR3 is TGCGCCAGCAGCTTGTTCGGGGCCACAGATACGCAGTATTTT.

The V call is TRBV12-3 or TRBV12-4, the J call TRBJ2-1; D unclear. The V gene lost 5 bases and the J gene lost 8 bases, with 13 bases spanning the gap. The CDR3 loop spans 13 amino acids. The CDR3 loop is CASSRTSVYEQFF. Written as DNA, the CDR3 is TGTGCCAGCAGTAGAACGTCGGTCTATGAGCAGTTCTTC.

This clonotype occurred a few times. The chain couples TRBV20-1 to TRBJ2-5; D unclear. The CDR3 has 12 amino acids. The germline V and J ends were trimmed by 5 bases and 4 bases, with 11 bases remaining between them. Germline V CDR1 and CDR2: DFQATT, SNEGSKA (reference sequence). The CDR3 bases are TGCAGTGCTCACGACGCGGCAGAGACCCAGTACTTC. This gives the protein CSAHDAAETQYF.

This clonotype was detected only a few times. The V and J genes are TRBV29-1 and TRBJ2-3, with D hard to call. The V and J ends lost 7 bases and 1 base respectively, with 12 bases between them. The CDR3 covers 13 residues. From germline, CDR1 is SQVTM and CDR2 ANQGSEA. CDR3 bases: TGCAGCGCGGCGGAGCAGGGCACAGATACGCAGTATTTT. Its protein is CSAAEQGTDTQYF.

The sample holds a few counts of this clonotype. The genes are TRBV5-1 and TRBJ2-3; D may be TRBD1 (5 bases). The germline gives CDR1 SGHRS, CDR2 YFSETQ. The CDR3 is 15 residues long. V was shortened by 0 bases and J by 1 base, with 9 bases between the two germline ends. CDR3 region: CASSLEGSGTDTQYF. DNA for the CDR3: TGCGCCAGCAGCTTGGAGGGGTCGGGCACAGATACGCAGTATTTT.

This clonotype was detected a few times. This chain connects TRBV5-1 to TRBJ1-1, with D unresolved. CDR1 and CDR2 (germline): SGHRS, YFSETQ. Trimming cost V 2 bases and J 4 bases, with 15 bases left between them. CDR3 length equals 15 residues. The CDR3 is CASSFSGRRGTEAFF. The DNA for the CDR3 is TGCGCCAGCAGCTTCTCAGGCCGCCGAGGCACTGAAGCTTTCTTT.

This clonotype has ten or more counts. The junction departs from germline at one end; a sequencing error may be responsible. The V call is TRBV5-1, the J call TRBJ2-3; the D gene is possibly TRBD1 (5 bases). Germline V gene lookup returns CDR1 SGHRS and CDR2 YFSETQ. The CDR3 is made up of 13 amino acids. The CDR3 nucleotides are TGTGCCAGCAGGGCAGGGCGCACAGATACGCAGTATTTT. It yields the protein CASRAGRTDTQYF.

This clonotype showed up just a few times. This chain uses TRBV12-3 or TRBV12-4 with TRBJ1-1, with D possibly matching TRBD1 (5 bases). This CDR3 spans 12 amino acids. The germline V and J ends were trimmed by 2 bases and 11 bases, with 12 bases remaining between them. CDR3 loop: CASSLRQGKAFF. CDR3 DNA sequence: TGTGCCAGCAGTTTAAGGCAGGGAAAGGCTTTCTTT.

J is TRBJ2-1 and V is TRBV28, with TRBD2 identical over 7 bases. CDR1 and CDR2 (germline): MDHEN, SYDVKM. There are 15 residues in the CDR3. J gave up 0 bases and V 3 bases, and 2 bases lay outside the gene matches. CDR3 residues: CASSFGGNSYNEQFF. CDR3 nucleotide sequence: TGTGCCAGCAGTTTCGGGGGGAACTCCTACAATGAGCAGTTCTTC.

The chain combines TRBV7-6 with TRBJ2-1, with D possibly being TRBD2 (6 bases). The CDR3 runs to 16 residues. Germline values: CDR1 SGHVS, CDR2 FNYEAQ. Trimming shortened V by 0 bases and J by 6 bases, and 15 bases separated the two germline ends. As DNA, the CDR3 is TGTGCCAGCAGCTTAGCTAGCGGAGAACGCTTCAATGAGCAGTTCTTC. It translates to CASSLASGERFNEQFF.

The J gene is TRBJ2-3, the V gene TRBV4-3; TRBD2 might be the D (5 bases). CDR3 length: 15 amino acids. Looked up from germline, CDR1 is LGHNA and CDR2 is YSLEER. Between the trimmed V and J ends, which lost 4 bases and 3 bases, there was a span of 14 bases. CDR3 in amino acids: CASSPHRGRTDTQYF. Written as DNA, the CDR3 is TGCGCCAGCAGCCCACACCGGGGTAGAACAGATACGCAGTATTTT.

This clonotype was picked up a small number of times. This rearrangement joins TRBV7-9 to TRBJ2-3; 7 nucleotides agree with TRBD1. V lost 4 bases to trimming and J lost 3 bases; unmatched junction nucleotides: 10. The germline gives CDR1 SEHNR, CDR2 FQNEAQ (reference sequence). This CDR3 is 16 amino acids long. The CDR3 loop is CASSSNPPGQTDTQYF. In nucleotides, the CDR3 is TGTGCCAGCAGCTCCAACCCTCCGGGACAGACAGATACGCAGTATTTT.

J is TRBJ2-1 and V is TRBV12-3 or TRBV12-4; D not certain. The CDR3 loop spans 11 amino acids. Trimming cost V 7 bases and J 9 bases, with 10 bases left between them. The CDR3 region is CASTLYSEQFF. DNA of the CDR3: TGTGCCAGCACCCTTTATTCTGAGCAGTTCTTC.